Here is one TCR beta chain with its context. This entry is derived from a study of blood T cell repertoires in COVID-19. About the research overall: Acute-phase and convalescent COVID-19 samples originated in the United States, Italy and Spain.

Original analysis: How many nucleated cells were present was estimated from reference gene primer amplification. Sequencing was performed with immunoSEQ multiplex PCR; in TCRdb, only in-frame clones are kept and a portion is missing. Clone size and the V and J calls come from that table; the DNA yielded D and trimming. Seen here are about 180,000 clones, almost 80% observed once, and the top ten hold 17%. Residents of about two dozen US areas, aged about 18 to 95 years, made up the participants. Two consecutive negative NP/OP PCR tests, clearance, or resolved symptoms defined Cohort 3 recovery. Germline CDR1 SGHRS, CDR2 YFSETQ. J gave up 6 bases and V 0 bases, and 7 bases lay outside the gene matches. This CDR3 has 16 amino acids.

This receptor was identified in a woman in her forties or fifties who had recovered from COVID-19. The specimen was PBMCs or T cells enriched from blood (not recorded which). The chain couples TRBV5-1 to TRBJ2-1; the match to TRBD2 covers 9 bases. CDR3 protein: CASSLAGGRVGNEQFF. In DNA, the CDR3 is TGCGCCAGCAGCTTGGCCGGCGGGAGGGTGGGCAATGAGCAGTTCTTC.